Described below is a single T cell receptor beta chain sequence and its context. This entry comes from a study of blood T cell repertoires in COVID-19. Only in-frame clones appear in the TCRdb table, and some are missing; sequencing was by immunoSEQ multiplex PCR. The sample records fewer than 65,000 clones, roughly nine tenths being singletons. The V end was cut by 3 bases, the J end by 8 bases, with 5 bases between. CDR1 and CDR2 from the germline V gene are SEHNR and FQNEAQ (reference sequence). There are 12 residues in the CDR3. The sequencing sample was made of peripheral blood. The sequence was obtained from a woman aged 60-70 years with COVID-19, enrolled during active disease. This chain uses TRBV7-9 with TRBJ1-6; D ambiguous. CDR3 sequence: CASSFPDSPLHF. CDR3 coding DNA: TGTGCCAGCAGCTTTCCGGATTCACCCCTCCACTTT.